A single sample is the source of the 21 T cell receptor beta chains below, sequenced in a study of cytomegalovirus exposure and HLA in healthy donors. The study ran its PCR with 60 Vbeta and 13 Jbeta primers. Sequencing was performed with immunoSEQ multiplex PCR; in TCRdb, only in-frame clones are kept and a portion is missing. The sample records 180,000 or so clones, approximately 85% being singletons. Sequenced material: PBMCs. These receptors were taken from a man younger than 30 in good health and CMV-seropositive.

The chain carries TRBV6-5 and TRBJ1-2; a possible D gene is TRBD1 (6 bases). Germline CDR1 MNHEY, CDR2 SVGAGI. V lost 7 bases and J 6 bases, leaving 15 bases between the germline ends. The CDR3 is made up of 13 amino acids. The CDR3 region has the DNA TGTGCCAGCACCCAGGGGTTTTCGGATGGCTACACCTTC. Its translation: CASTQGFSDGYTF.

The chain employs TRBV28 and TRBJ2-1; TRBD2 matches 16 bases. V shed 3 bases, J shed 5 bases, and the junction held 13 bases outside the gene matches. Germline V lookup: CDR1 MDHEN, CDR2 SYDVKM. This CDR3 has 20 amino acids. Here the CDR3 reads CASSFPPWGTSGGAHNEQFF. The CDR3 coding sequence is TGTGCCAGCAGTTTTCCCCCTTGGGGGACTAGCGGGGGGGCCCACAATGAGCAGTTCTTC.

The J gene is TRBJ1-6, the V gene TRBV27; a weak D match, TRBD1 (6 bases). Germline lookup yields CDR1 MNHEY and CDR2 SMNVEV (reference sequence). This CDR3 has 14 residues. Trimming stripped 5 bases from V and 4 bases from J, with 9 bases between. The CDR3: CASSPGQYNSPLHF. CDR3 sequence (DNA): TGTGCCAGCAGTCCAGGACAGTATAATTCACCCCTCCACTTT.

This clone occurred once. CDR3 loop: CASSLDRPPEQYF. As DNA, the CDR3 is TGCGCCAGCAGCTTGGACAGACCCCCCGAGCAGTACTTC. The chain combines TRBV5-1 with TRBJ2-7, with D unclear. Trimming stripped 0 bases from V and 6 bases from J, with 10 bases between. The germline V gene encodes CDR1 SGHRS and CDR2 YFSETQ. The CDR3 consists of 13 residues.

V and J are TRBV29-1 and TRBJ2-3; TRBD2 agrees at 7 bases. This CDR3 region has 15 residues. Germline CDR1 reads SQVTM; CDR2 reads ANQGSEA. V shed 2 bases and J 2 bases; nucleotides not matched to a gene: 7. CDR3 in DNA: TGCAGCGTTGAATTTCTGACTAGCCACACAGATACGCAGTATTTT. It encodes CSVEFLTSHTDTQYF.

The rearrangement joins TRBV7-9 to TRBJ2-7, with D perhaps TRBD1 (6 bases). The CDR3 totals 14 residues. With 0 bases removed from V and 3 bases from J, the gap between germline ends came to 9 bases. The germline gives CDR1 SEHNR, CDR2 FQNEAQ (reference sequence). CDR3 region: CASSLAGTYYEQYF. The DNA for the CDR3 is TGTGCCAGCAGCTTAGCAGGGACATACTACGAGCAGTACTTC.

The chain carries TRBV11-2 and TRBJ1-1, with D uncertain. This CDR3 contains 13 residues. Deletions cut 2 bases from V and 4 bases from J, with 8 bases between. Per germline, CDR1 SGHAT and CDR2 FQNNGV. CDR3 region: CASSLFRGTEAFF. CDR3 coding DNA: TGTGCCAGCAGCTTATTTCGGGGCACTGAAGCTTTCTTT.

The table lists this clone with a few counts. The chain is built from TRBV5-1 and TRBJ1-1, with D possibly being TRBD1 (5 bases). V was clipped by 4 bases and J by 2 bases, with 9 bases between them. The CDR3 is 13 residues long. Germline V gives CDR1 SGHRS, CDR2 YFSETQ. The DNA of the CDR3 is TGCGCCAGCAGCGGCGGGGGTAACACTGAAGCTTTCTTT. Protein product: CASSGGGNTEAFF.

The CDR3, as DNA: TGTGCCTGGAGTGTGCGGGGCAACTCCTACAATGAGCAGTTCTTC. Protein product: CAWSVRGNSYNEQFF. J is TRBJ2-1 and V is TRBV30; D is possibly TRBD2 (6 bases). The V end lost 0 bases, the J end lost 0 bases, and 9 bases lay between the germline ends. The length of the CDR3 is 15 residues. In germline, CDR1 is GTSNPN, CDR2 SVGIG (reference sequence). Variable domain in full (rest from reference TRBV30 and TRBJ2-1): SQTIHQWPATLVQPVGSPLSLECTVEGTSNPNLYWYRQAAGRGLQLLFYSVGIGQISSEVPQNLSASRPQDRQFILSSKKLLLSDSGFYLCAWSVRGNSYNEQFFGPGTRLTVL.

This clone appeared once. This sequence joins TRBV6-1 and TRBJ2-2, with D unclear. Trimming left V 4 bases short and J 0 bases short, with 12 bases between. Germline assignment: CDR1 MNHNS and CDR2 SASEGT. The CDR3 covers 16 residues. CDR3 protein: CASSGLIFTNTGELFF. CDR3 coding DNA: TGTGCCAGCAGTGGGCTCATATTTACGAACACCGGGGAGCTGTTTTTT.

The rearrangement joins TRBV6-4 to TRBJ2-3, with D possibly matching TRBD2 (6 bases). V was shortened by 0 bases and J by 2 bases, with 12 bases between the two germline ends. This CDR3 is 16 amino acids long. In germline, CDR1 is MRHNA, CDR2 SNTAGT. CDR3: CASSDSSRGNTDTQYF. As DNA, the CDR3 is TGTGCCAGCAGTGACTCTTCCCGGGGGAACACAGATACGCAGTATTTT.

The chain couples TRBV9 to TRBJ1-5, with a tentative D call TRBD1 (5 bases). CDR3 length: 12 amino acids. The germline gives CDR1 SGDLS, CDR2 YYNGEE. V dropped 3 bases and J dropped 10 bases, with 11 bases sitting between them. The CDR3 here is CASSAETAPQHF. CDR3 in DNA: TGTGCCAGCAGCGCCGAGACAGCACCCCAGCATTTT.

The CDR3 reads CASSTYDTSGTDTQYF. The CDR3 DNA reads TGCGCCAGCAGCACCTACGATACTAGCGGTACAGATACGCAGTATTTT. This rearrangement joins TRBV5-1 to TRBJ2-3; 8 bases align to TRBD2. This CDR3 has 16 amino acids. V was clipped by 4 bases and J by 3 bases; unmatched bases: 10. Germline V lookup: CDR1 SGHRS, CDR2 YFSETQ.

The rearrangement uses TRBV11-2 and TRBJ1-2, with a tentative D call TRBD1 (6 bases). Per the germline V gene, CDR1 is SGHAT and CDR2 is FQNNGV. V lost 6 bases to trimming and J lost 1 base, with 18 bases between them. The CDR3 totals 16 residues. The CDR3 DNA is TGTGCCAGCAGACGACCAGGGGAATCCCTTAACTATGGCTACACCTTC. Its protein is CASRRPGESLNYGYTF. The whole variable domain, filled in from reference TRBV11-2 and TRBJ1-2, reads EAGVAQSPRYKIIEKRQSVAFWCNPISGHATLYWYQQILGQGPKLLIQFQNNGVVDDSQLPKDRFSAERLKGVDSTLKIQPAKLEDSAVYLCASRRPGESLNYGYTFGSGTRLTVV.

The chain employs TRBV7-8 and TRBJ2-3, with D possibly TRBD1 on 6 matching bases. The CDR3 is made up of 12 amino acids. The germline V and J ends were trimmed by 4 bases and 5 bases, with 7 bases remaining between them. Per the germline V gene, CDR1 is SGHVS and CDR2 is FQNEAQ. The CDR3 DNA reads as TGTGCCAGCAGCTCAGGGGTAGATACGCAGTATTTT. Translation gives CASSSGVDTQYF.

The chain links TRBV4-1 to TRBJ1-2; TRBD1 might be the D (5 bases). Germline V gene data show CDR1 as MGHRA and CDR2 as YSYEKL. The V gene lost 1 base and the J gene lost 4 bases, with 16 bases spanning the gap. This CDR3 spans 16 amino acids. The CDR3 region has the DNA TGCGCCAGCAGCCAAGTGTTCGGGGGTTGGGGCTATGGCTACACCTTC. Its protein product is CASSQVFGGWGYGYTF.

The chain uses TRBV7-6 and TRBJ2-1, with TRBD2 matching over 11 bases. The germline gives CDR1 SGHVS, CDR2 FNYEAQ. The CDR3 totals 15 residues. V trimming: 5 bases; J trimming: 5 bases; junction bases outside the gene matches: 5. The CDR3 DNA reads TGTGCCAGCAGCCATAGCGGGGGGGCGGACAATGAGCAGTTCTTC. Residues: CASSHSGGADNEQFF.

The rearrangement links TRBV9 to TRBJ2-3, with 10 positions matching TRBD2. The CDR3 totals 16 residues. The V segment lost 0 bases and the J segment 2 bases; nucleotides outside the gene matches: 3. CDR1 is SGDLS and CDR2 is YYNGEE in the germline V gene. CDR3 nucleotides: TGTGCCAGCAGCGTAGCAGCGGGGGGGCTCACAGATACGCAGTATTTT. It is translated as CASSVAAGGLTDTQYF.

The gene calls are TRBV27 and TRBJ1-5; the D gene is possibly TRBD1 (5 bases). The CDR3 has 13 amino acids. V dropped 8 bases and J dropped 7 bases, with 15 bases sitting between them. Germline V CDR1 and CDR2: MNHEY, SMNVEV (reference sequence). In DNA, the CDR3 is TGTGCCAGCGGACGGGACTTGGCCCAGCCCCAGCATTTT. Protein: CASGRDLAQPQHF.

This clone was detected a few times. This rearrangement joins TRBV5-4 to TRBJ2-2; D is unclear. This CDR3 contains 13 residues. Germline lookup yields CDR1 SGHNT and CDR2 YYREEE (reference sequence). Trimming left V 0 bases short and J 4 bases short, with 4 bases between. CDR3 coding DNA: TGTGCCAGCAGCTTGGCGGGCACCGGGGAGCTGTTTTTT. This codes for CASSLAGTGELFF.

The rearrangement joins TRBV7-2 to TRBJ1-2; the match to TRBD1 covers 7 bases. CDR3 length equals 13 residues. The germline CDR1 and CDR2 sequences are SGHTA and FQGNSA. After removal of 5 bases from V and 2 bases from J, the junction contained 2 bases not matched to a gene. CDR3 sequence reads: CASSADRNYGYTF. CDR3 coding DNA: TGTGCCAGCAGCGCGGACAGGAACTATGGCTACACCTTC.